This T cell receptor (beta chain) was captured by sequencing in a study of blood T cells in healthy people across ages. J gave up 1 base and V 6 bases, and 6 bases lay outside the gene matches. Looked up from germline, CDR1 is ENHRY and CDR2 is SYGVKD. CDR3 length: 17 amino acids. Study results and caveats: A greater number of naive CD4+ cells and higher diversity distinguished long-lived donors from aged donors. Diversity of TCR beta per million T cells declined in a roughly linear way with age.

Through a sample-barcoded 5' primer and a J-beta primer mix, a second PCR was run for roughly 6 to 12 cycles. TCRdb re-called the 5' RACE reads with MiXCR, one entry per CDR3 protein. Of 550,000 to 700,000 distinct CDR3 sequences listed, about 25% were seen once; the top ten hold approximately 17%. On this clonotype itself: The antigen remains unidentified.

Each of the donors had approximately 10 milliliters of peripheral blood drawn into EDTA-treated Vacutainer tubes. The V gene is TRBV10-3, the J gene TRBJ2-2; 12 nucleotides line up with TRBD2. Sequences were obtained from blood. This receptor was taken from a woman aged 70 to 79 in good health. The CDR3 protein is CAISGTSGSLNTGELFF. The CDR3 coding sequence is TGTGCCATCAGCGGGACTAGCGGGTCCCTGAACACCGGGGAGCTGTTTTTT.